These 31 T cell receptor beta chains share one sample of origin, sequenced in a study of T-cell memory formation after mild COVID-19. TCRdb re-called the 5' RACE reads with MiXCR, one entry per CDR3 protein. The repertoire holds tens of thousands of distinct CDR3 sequences, with 12% as singletons. Input material: PBMCs or a T cell subset sorted from them (not recorded which). These receptors came from a man between 18 and 35 years old who had mild COVID-19 (a few samples of this study predate the infection). Cell type and time point are not known.

This clonotype appeared many times. V gene TRBV9 combines with J gene TRBJ2-7, with 7 bases aligning to TRBD1. The CDR3 covers 13 residues. Trimming took 3 bases from V and 6 from J; bases not matched to a gene: 6. In germline, CDR1 is SGDLS, CDR2 YYNGEE. The CDR3 nucleotides are TGTGCCAGCAGCGCAGAGGGACAGCGCGAGCAGTACTTC. Translation gives CASSAEGQREQYF.

This clonotype was detected only a few times. The chain combines TRBV12-3 or TRBV12-4 with TRBJ1-1, with unresolved D. Trimming stripped 6 bases from V and 1 base from J, with 9 bases between. The CDR3 totals 13 residues. Written as DNA, the CDR3 is TGTGCCAGCAGGCCCCCAGAGAACACTGAAGCTTTCTTT. It encodes CASRPPENTEAFF.

This sequence joins TRBV5-1 and TRBJ2-7; 8 bases fit TRBD1. Germline V gene data show CDR1 as SGHRS and CDR2 as YFSETQ. CDR3 length: 14 residues. The CDR3 loop reads CASSLTSGTGTLFV. The CDR3 nucleotides read TGCGCCAGCAGCTTGACCTCCGGGACAGGCACATTGTTCGTC.

This clonotype appeared many times. The V gene is TRBV7-2, the J gene TRBJ2-7; 9 bases map to TRBD1. The CDR3 has 15 residues. V dropped 2 bases and J dropped 3; count of bases not matched to a gene: 5. Germline CDR1 is SGHTA and CDR2 is FQGNSA. CDR3 sequence (DNA): TGTGCCAGCAGCTTAAGGACAGGGGTTATCTACGAGCAGTACGTC. Protein product: CASSLRTGVIYEQYV.

A few counts support this clonotype. The CDR3 sequence is CASSLSQQKETQYF. The CDR3 nucleotides read TGTGCCAGCAGCTTATCCCAGCAGAAAGAGACCCAGTACTTC. This sequence joins TRBV7-2 and TRBJ2-5; no clear D. With 2 bases removed from V and 3 bases from J, the gap between germline ends came to 10 bases. CDR1 and CDR2 (germline): SGHTA, FQGNSA. The CDR3 runs to 14 residues. The whole variable domain, filled in from reference TRBV7-2 and TRBJ2-5, reads GAGVSQSPSNKVTEKGKDVELRCDPISGHTALYWYRQSLGQGLEFLIYFQGNSAPDKSGLPSDRFSAERTGGSVSTLTIQRTQQEDSAVYLCASSLSQQKETQYFGPGTRLLVL.

This clonotype was found a few times. The gene calls are TRBV7-9 and TRBJ1-4; unclear D gene. Trimming stripped 4 bases from V and 8 bases from J, with 17 bases between. The CDR3 extends over 15 amino acids. Germline lookup yields CDR1 SEHNR and CDR2 FQNEAQ (reference sequence). The DNA of the CDR3 is TGTGCCAGCAGCTCCCGGACGGGTCCTGGGGAAAAACTGTTTTTT. Translating it yields CASSSRTGPGEKLFF.

This clonotype has a handful of counts. This rearrangement joins TRBV5-6 to TRBJ2-7; 11 bases are a match to TRBD1. CDR3 length: 15 residues. V shed 6 bases and J 3 bases; nucleotides not matched to a gene: 8. The germline CDR1 and CDR2 sequences are SGHDT and YYEEEE. Here the CDR3 reads CASIPQGTGGYEQYF. The CDR3 nucleotides read TGTGCCAGCATCCCGCAGGGGACAGGGGGCTACGAGCAGTACTTC. Using reference TRBV5-6 and TRBJ2-7 for the parts outside the CDR3, the full variable domain is DAGVTQSPTHLIKTRGQQVTLRCSPKSGHDTVSWYQQALGQGPQFIFQYYEEEERQRGNFPDRFSGHQFPNYSSELNVNALLLGDSALYLCASIPQGTGGYEQYFGPGTRLTVT.

The V and J genes are TRBV7-9 and TRBJ1-5; 7 bases match TRBD1. CDR1 is SEHNR and CDR2 is FQNEAQ in the germline V gene (reference sequence). The CDR3 extends over 15 amino acids. V gave up 2 bases and J gave up 5 bases; unmatched junction bases: 6. CDR3 in DNA: TGTGCCAGCAGCTTATCGACAGGGTGGGATCAGCCCCAGCATTTT. As protein: CASSLSTGWDQPQHF.

Many counts were recorded for this clonotype. The rearrangement links TRBV7-2 to TRBJ1-6, with unresolved D. CDR1 and CDR2 (germline): SGHTA, FQGNSA. The CDR3 is made up of 14 amino acids. The V end lost 4 bases, the J end lost 10 bases, and 14 bases lay between the germline ends. The CDR3 coding sequence is TGTGCCAGCAGCTCAGCCTACGGCCGATCACCCCTCCACTTT. It is translated as CASSSAYGRSPLHF. The entire variable domain, with the rest obtained from reference TRBV7-2 and TRBJ1-6, is as follows: GAGVSQSPSNKVTEKGKDVELRCDPISGHTALYWYRQSLGQGLEFLIYFQGNSAPDKSGLPSDRFSAERTGGSVSTLTIQRTQQEDSAVYLCASSSAYGRSPLHFGNGTRLTVT.

This clonotype was found a few times. The rearrangement links TRBV4-1 to TRBJ2-3; D not resolved. V shed 2 bases and J shed 0 bases, with 9 bases lying between them. This CDR3 comprises 15 residues. CDR1 MGHRA and CDR2 YSYEKL come from the germline V gene. CDR3 sequence: CASSQLPASTDTQYF. The CDR3 DNA is TGCGCCAGCAGCCAATTGCCGGCAAGCACAGATACGCAGTATTTT.

The chain couples TRBV5-6 to TRBJ1-4; D is ambiguous. The CDR3 extends over 15 amino acids. Trimming removed 0 bases from V and 2 bases from J, with 8 bases in between. Germline V lookup: CDR1 SGHDT, CDR2 YYEEEE. In DNA, the CDR3 is TGTGCCAGCAGCTTGGTACTCGGGACTAATGAAAAACTGTTTTTT. Its translation is CASSLVLGTNEKLFF.

This clonotype was found many times. This chain joins TRBV12-5 and TRBJ2-5; D might be TRBD2 (7 bases). The germline CDR1 and CDR2 sequences are LGHNT and FRNRAP. V was cut by 7 bases and J by 5 bases, with 17 bases left in between. The CDR3 sequence is 14 residues long. CDR3 protein: CASAVAGAGETQYF. CDR3 DNA sequence: TGTGCTAGTGCCGTGGCGGGGGCAGGGGAGACCCAGTACTTC.

This clonotype was found many times. The CDR3 nucleotides read TGCGCCAGCAGCCCCCCCGGACGGGACTACGAGCAGTACGTC. Protein: CASSPPGRDYEQYV. The chain links TRBV5-1 to TRBJ2-7; weak D call: TRBD2 (5 bases). The CDR3 totals 14 residues. Trimming pared 4 bases from V and 3 bases from J, leaving 14 bases between. Germline CDR1 and CDR2: SGHRS and YFSETQ.

This clonotype was found many times. The J gene is TRBJ2-3, the V gene TRBV5-1, with D perhaps matching TRBD2 (5 bases). This CDR3 has 14 residues. V gave up 4 bases and J gave up 2 bases, with 11 bases separating them. Germline CDR1 is SGHRS and CDR2 is YFSETQ. CDR3 sequence: CASSTGLVTDTQYF. Written as DNA, the CDR3 is TGCGCCAGCAGCACCGGACTTGTCACAGATACGCAGTATTTT.

The sample holds a few counts of this clonotype. The chain employs TRBV5-1 and TRBJ2-1, with D possibly matching TRBD2 (5 bases). Trimming removed 4 bases from V and 0 bases from J, with 11 bases in between. CDR1 and CDR2 from the germline V gene are SGHRS and YFSETQ. The CDR3 contains 15 residues. CDR3 nucleotide sequence: TGCGCCAGCAGCGCCGGGGTACTCTCCTACAATGAGCAGTTCTTC. Its translation is CASSAGVLSYNEQFF.

This clonotype was counted a few times. The J gene is TRBJ2-2, the V gene TRBV12-3 or TRBV12-4, with D tentatively TRBD1 (6 bases). V lost 6 bases and J 5 bases, leaving 13 bases between the germline ends. The CDR3 sequence is 14 residues long. This CDR3 reads CASRQRTVTGELFF. The CDR3 DNA reads TGTGCCAGCAGACAGAGGACAGTAACCGGGGAGCTGTTTTTT.

The rearrangement links TRBV9 to TRBJ1-2; a weak D match, TRBD1 (5 bases). V was clipped by 0 bases and J by 2 bases, with 8 bases between them. Germline V CDR1 and CDR2: SGDLS, YYNGEE. The CDR3 loop spans 14 amino acids. As DNA, the CDR3 is TGTGCCAGCAGCGTAGCAGGGCAGAACTATGGCTACACCTTC. Amino acids: CASSVAGQNYGYTF.

This chain uses TRBV10-3 with TRBJ2-7; TRBD1 agrees at 11 bases. Trimming took 7 bases from V and 6 from J; bases not matched to a gene: 5. The CDR3 length is 13 residues. Germline V gene sequence: CDR1 ENHRY, CDR2 SYGVKD. CDR3 amino acids: CAIKGQGAGEQYF. The CDR3, as DNA: TGTGCCATCAAAGGACAGGGGGCAGGCGAGCAGTACTTC.

The V and J genes are TRBV7-9 and TRBJ1-3, with D unresolved. The CDR3 sequence is 14 residues long. Germline CDR1 is SEHNR and CDR2 is FQNEAQ (reference sequence). V was trimmed by 3 bases and J by 2 bases, leaving 8 bases between them. DNA for the CDR3: TGTGCCAGCAGCTTCACAGCGACTGGAAACACCATATATTTT. This encodes CASSFTATGNTIYF.

V and J are TRBV9 and TRBJ2-1; TRBD2 is a possible D gene (7 bases). Germline CDR1 SGDLS, CDR2 YYNGEE. This CDR3 is 16 amino acids long. Trimming stripped 0 bases from V and 5 bases from J, with 15 bases between. The CDR3 region is CASSVGRGGPHNEQFF. The CDR3 bases are TGTGCCAGCAGCGTAGGGAGGGGGGGGCCACACAATGAGCAGTTCTTC.

This clonotype was seen repeatedly, ten times or more. CDR3 bases: TGCGCCAGCAGCCCCGGGACCTACAATGAGCAGTTCTTC. Amino acid sequence: CASSPGTYNEQFF. This chain links TRBV5-1 with TRBJ2-1; weak D call: TRBD2 (5 bases). Per the germline V gene, CDR1 is SGHRS and CDR2 is YFSETQ. The V gene lost 4 bases and the J gene lost 2 bases, with 7 bases spanning the gap. There are 13 residues in the CDR3.

The chain is built from TRBV5-5 and TRBJ2-5; D assignment may be TRBD1 or TRBD2 (5 bases each). The V end was cut by 4 bases, the J end by 5 bases, with 18 bases between. The CDR3 runs 15 residues. Germline CDR1 is SGHKS and CDR2 is YYEKEE (reference sequence). The CDR3 sequence: CASSRDPGRSETQYF. In nucleotides, the CDR3 is TGTGCCAGCAGCAGAGACCCGGGACGGTCGGAGACCCAGTACTTC. Using reference TRBV5-5 and TRBJ2-5 for the parts outside the CDR3, the full variable domain is DAGVTQSPTHLIKTRGQQVTLRCSPISGHKSVSWYQQVLGQGPQFIFQYYEKEERGRGNFPDRFSARQFPNYSSELNVNALLLGDSALYLCASSRDPGRSETQYFGPGTRLLVL.

This clonotype was found a few times. The rearrangement uses TRBV15 and TRBJ1-1; D gene uncertain. Germline assignment: CDR1 LNHNV and CDR2 YYDKDF (reference sequence). The CDR3 runs 12 residues. The V end was cut by 4 bases, the J end by 0 bases, with 3 bases between. The CDR3 DNA reads TGTGCCACCAGCAATATGAACACTGAAGCTTTCTTT. This encodes CATSNMNTEAFF.

This clonotype was counted only a few times. The chain combines TRBV6-5 with TRBJ1-1; D remains ambiguous. The CDR3 loop spans 13 amino acids. Germline loops: CDR1 MNHEY, CDR2 SVGAGI. The V end lost 3 bases, the J end lost 1 base, and 6 bases lay between the germline ends. CDR3: CASSYGENTEAFF. The CDR3 bases are TGTGCCAGCAGTTATGGTGAGAACACTGAAGCTTTCTTT.

V usage is TRBV19 and J usage is TRBJ2-3, with TRBD2 matching 8 bases. With 3 bases clipped from V and 4 bases from J, the junction kept 6 bases outside the gene matches. The CDR3 is 15 residues long. The germline V gene has CDR1 LNHDA and CDR2 SQIVND (reference sequence). The CDR3 nucleotides read TGTGCCAGTAGTATGGACGGGGGGGGGCCAGATACGCAGTATTTT. It is translated as CASSMDGGGPDTQYF.

This clonotype was observed a few times. The V gene is TRBV11-2, the J gene TRBJ1-2; D is unclear. The V gene's germline CDR1 is SGHAT and CDR2 FQNNGV. This CDR3 has 12 residues. The V end was cut by 1 base, the J end by 8 bases, with 8 bases between. CDR3 sequence: CASSLVGDGYTF. CDR3 coding DNA: TGTGCCAGCAGCTTAGTGGGTGACGGCTACACCTTC.

This clonotype was seen a handful of times. V usage is TRBV6-2 or TRBV6-3 and J usage is TRBJ2-3, with D tentatively TRBD1 (5 bases). V was trimmed by 7 bases and J by 2 bases, leaving 13 bases between them. CDR3 size: 14 residues. CDR1 and CDR2 from the germline V gene are MNHEY and SVGEGT. CDR3 protein: CASTQTGYTDTQYF. The DNA of the CDR3 is TGTGCCAGCACCCAAACAGGTTACACAGATACGCAGTATTTT.

This chain links TRBV9 with TRBJ2-1; 7 bases fit TRBD2. CDR1 and CDR2 from the germline V gene are SGDLS and YYNGEE. This CDR3 comprises 16 residues. With 3 bases clipped from V and 0 bases from J, the junction kept 6 bases outside the gene matches. CDR3 nucleotide sequence: TGTGCCAGCAGCGGGGGGGGATTCCCCTCCTACAATGAGCAGTTCTTC. It codes for CASSGGGFPSYNEQFF. The variable domain in full, completed from reference TRBV9 and TRBJ2-1, reads DSGVTQTPKHLITATGQRVTLRCSPRSGDLSVYWYQQSLDQGLQFLIQYYNGEERAKGNILERFSAQQFPDLHSELNLSSLELGDSALYFCASSGGGFPSYNEQFFGPGTRLTVL.

The table lists this clonotype with many counts. The CDR3 sequence is CASSQGGPTGYEQYF. The CDR3, as DNA: TGCGCCAGCAGCCAAGGGGGGCCCACGGGGTACGAGCAGTACTTC. The V and J genes are TRBV4-3 and TRBJ2-7; D perhaps matches TRBD1 (6 bases). The CDR3 has 15 residues. Trimming removed 1 base from V and 4 bases from J, with 14 bases in between. CDR1 is LGHNA, CDR2 YSLEER, per germline.

This clonotype was picked up a small number of times. The chain is built from TRBV20-1 and TRBJ2-1, with TRBD2 matching over 10 bases. Germline CDR1 reads DFQATT; CDR2 reads SNEGSKA (reference sequence). The CDR3 is 15 amino acids. Trimming removed 6 bases from V and 5 bases from J; junction bases left unmatched: 10. Written as DNA, the CDR3 is TGCAGTGCCCCCCGGCCGGGACTAGCGAACAATGAGCAGTTCTTC. It encodes CSAPRPGLANNEQFF.

V usage is TRBV4-1 and J usage is TRBJ2-2, with D possibly being TRBD2 (6 bases). V lost 0 bases, J lost 6 bases, and 17 bases lay in between. Germline V lookup: CDR1 MGHRA, CDR2 YSYEKL. The CDR3 covers 17 residues. The CDR3 loop reads CASSQDAGLRSAGELFF. DNA of the CDR3: TGCGCCAGCAGCCAAGATGCGGGGTTGAGGAGTGCCGGGGAGCTGTTTTTT.